These 30 T cell receptor beta chains originate from one sample sequenced in a study of control samples from healthy donors and cancer patients. Libraries were prepared by immunoSEQ multiplex PCR; TCRdb keeps only in-frame clonotypes and omits some of them. The sample lists about 160,000 clones, about 90% occurring once. The sample taken for sequencing was blood. These receptors were collected from a man aged 25 to 40 in good health.

The chain carries TRBV3-1 (or the pseudogene TRBV3-2) and TRBJ1-2; D gene uncertain. CDR1 and CDR2 from the germline V gene are LGHDT and YNNKEL (reference sequence). The CDR3 length is 11 residues. V lost 0 bases, J lost 5 bases, and 1 base lay in between. The CDR3 spells CASSQEYGYTF. Here the CDR3 DNA reads TGTGCCAGCAGCCAAGAATATGGCTACACCTTC.

Only one count was recorded for this clone. V usage is TRBV6-5 and J usage is TRBJ1-1, with D possibly TRBD1 on 5 matching bases. V lost 6 bases to trimming and J lost 5 bases, with 13 bases between them. Germline V gene sequence: CDR1 MNHEY, CDR2 SVGAGI. This CDR3 comprises 13 residues. The CDR3 here is CASRWDRLTEAFF. In DNA, the CDR3 is TGTGCCAGCAGATGGGACCGCTTAACTGAAGCTTTCTTT.

The genes are TRBV14 and TRBJ2-5; tentatively, D is TRBD2 (6 bases). Trimming removed 4 bases from V and 5 bases from J, with 11 bases in between. The germline V gene encodes CDR1 SGHDN and CDR2 FVKESK. CDR3 length: 13 amino acids. The CDR3 sequence is CASSRGLLETQYF. The DNA of the CDR3 is TGTGCCAGCAGCCGAGGACTACTGGAGACCCAGTACTTC.

The chain combines TRBV7-3 with TRBJ1-1; D not resolved. V lost 5 bases, J lost 6 bases, and 19 bases lay in between. Germline CDR1 reads SGHTA; CDR2 reads FQGTGA. This CDR3 comprises 15 residues. The CDR3 region is CASSLGSQLSAEAFF. Here the CDR3 DNA reads TGTGCCAGCAGCCTTGGCTCACAGCTAAGCGCTGAAGCTTTCTTT.

This sequence joins TRBV5-4 and TRBJ2-3; D is tentatively TRBD1 or TRBD2 (5 bases each). V was clipped by 2 bases and J by 13 bases, with 23 bases between them. The length of the CDR3 is 15 residues. Germline V gene lookup returns CDR1 SGHNT and CDR2 YYREEE (reference sequence). The CDR3 DNA reads TGTGCCAGCAGCTTAGGGGCTACCCACTCCGGGATTAAGTATTTT. Translation gives CASSLGATHSGIKYF. Together with reference TRBV5-4 and TRBJ2-3, the CDR3 gives the full variable domain: ETGVTQSPTHLIKTRGQQVTLRCSSQSGHNTVSWYQQALGQGPQFIFQYYREEENGRGNFPPRFSGLQFPNYSSELNVNALELDDSALYLCASSLGATHSGIKYFGPGTRLTVL.

This clone showed up just a few times. The chain combines TRBV9 with TRBJ2-7; 9 nucleotides match TRBD2. Germline CDR1 SGDLS, CDR2 YYNGEE. The ends lost 2 bases at V and 4 bases at J; junction bases unmatched: 10. This CDR3 comprises 16 residues. The CDR3 DNA reads as TGTGCCAGCAGCGTCCGGGACAGCGGGGGGCTTTACGAGCAGTACTTC. Its protein product is CASSVRDSGGLYEQYF.

J is TRBJ2-1 and V is TRBV12-3 or TRBV12-4, with 8 bases aligning to TRBD2. Germline trimming cut 8 bases from V and 6 bases from J; bases unmatched to any gene: 6. The CDR3 extends over 13 amino acids. Here the CDR3 DNA reads TGTGCCAGCTGGGGGACTAGGTTCAATGAGCAGTTCTTC. As protein: CASWGTRFNEQFF.

Only one count was recorded for this clone. The gene calls are TRBV27 and TRBJ1-1; D gene uncertain. V gave up 6 bases and J gave up 1 base, with 9 bases separating them. Germline CDR1 is MNHEY and CDR2 is SMNVEV (reference sequence). This CDR3 is built from 13 residues. The CDR3 region is CASRLRGNTEAFF. In nucleotides, the CDR3 is TGTGCCAGCAGACTCCGGGGGAACACTGAAGCTTTCTTT.

The chain couples TRBV6-5 to TRBJ2-6; tentative D call: TRBD1 (6 bases). Per germline, CDR1 MNHEY and CDR2 SVGAGI. This CDR3 has 15 residues. V gave up 8 bases and J gave up 3 bases, with 14 bases separating them. The CDR3 region has the DNA TGTGCCAGCCGACAGGTACCCCGTGGGGCCAACGTCCTGACTTTC. It specifies CASRQVPRGANVLTF.

The V and J genes are TRBV27 and TRBJ2-7; perhaps D is TRBD1 or TRBD2 (5 bases each). Per germline, CDR1 MNHEY and CDR2 SMNVEV (reference sequence). Trimming removed 5 bases from V and 0 bases from J, with 14 bases in between. The CDR3 spans 15 residues. In DNA, the CDR3 is TGTGCCAGCAGTCCCGCCGGGACCTTCTCCTACGAGCAGTACTTC. Translation gives CASSPAGTFSYEQYF.

The chain joins TRBV14 to TRBJ1-6; D ambiguous. Germline V CDR1 and CDR2: SGHDN, FVKESK. This CDR3 region has 15 residues. The V and J ends lost 4 bases and 4 bases respectively, with 11 bases between them. CDR3 protein: CASSPGSWYNSPLHF. In DNA form, the CDR3 reads TGTGCCAGCAGCCCTGGGAGCTGGTATAATTCACCCCTCCACTTT.

This sequence joins TRBV19 and TRBJ2-5, with D maybe TRBD1 (6 bases). CDR1 is LNHDA and CDR2 is SQIVND in the germline V gene (reference sequence). The CDR3 runs 13 residues. The germline V and J ends were trimmed by 6 bases and 5 bases, with 13 bases remaining between them. The CDR3 DNA follows: TGTGCCAGTAGCCCAGGGGAGCGGGAGACCCAGTACTTC. Protein product: CASSPGERETQYF. The whole variable domain, remainder taken from reference TRBV19 and TRBJ2-5, is DGGITQSPKYLFRKEGQNVTLSCEQNLNHDAMYWYRQDPGQGLRLIYYSQIVNDFQKGDIAEGYSVSREKKESFPLTVTSAQKNPTAFYLCASSPGERETQYFGPGTRLLVL.

This clone was seen just once. This chain uses TRBV11-3 with TRBJ1-1; 7 bases line up with TRBD1. The CDR3 contains 14 residues. Germline V CDR1 and CDR2: SGHNT, YENEEA. With 4 bases clipped from V and 2 bases from J, the junction kept 4 bases outside the gene matches. The CDR3 here is CASSSRGPNTEAFF. CDR3 in DNA: TGTGCCAGCAGCTCTAGGGGGCCAAACACTGAAGCTTTCTTT.

This chain connects TRBV4-1 to TRBJ2-5; D perhaps matches TRBD2 (5 bases). Trimming pared 6 bases from V and 5 bases from J, leaving 10 bases between. CDR3 length: 12 residues. Germline V gene data show CDR1 as MGHRA and CDR2 as YSYEKL. The CDR3 here is CASRSASETQYF. The CDR3 DNA reads TGCGCCAGCAGGTCGGCTAGCGAGACCCAGTACTTC.

The rearrangement links TRBV4-2 to TRBJ1-5, with a weak D call TRBD1 (5 bases). Germline CDR1 and CDR2: LGHNA and YNFKEQ. V was shortened by 2 bases and J by 5 bases, with 13 bases between the two germline ends. CDR3 length equals 15 residues. The CDR3 bases are TGTGCCAGCAGCCAAATTACCACGACAGATCAGCCCCAGCATTTT. This translates into CASSQITTTDQPQHF.

The chain is built from TRBV4-2 and TRBJ2-7; D is unclear. Trimming shortened V by 0 bases and J by 3 bases, and 15 bases separated the two germline ends. This CDR3 comprises 16 residues. The germline gives CDR1 LGHNA, CDR2 YNFKEQ. The CDR3 region is CASSQEERAADYEQYF. DNA for the CDR3: TGTGCCAGCAGCCAAGAGGAACGGGCAGCCGACTACGAGCAGTACTTC.

The chain combines TRBV6-5 with TRBJ1-2, with 10 bases identical to TRBD1. The CDR3 loop spans 15 amino acids. Germline values: CDR1 MNHEY, CDR2 SVGAGI. V lost 9 bases and J lost 1; bases outside the gene matches: 8. The CDR3 region has the DNA TGTGCCAGTTTCCCGGGACAGGGGCATAACTATGGCTACACCTTC. Translation gives CASFPGQGHNYGYTF.

The CDR3 reads CASILSGTEAFF. CDR3 DNA: TGTGCCAGCATCTTATCGGGCACTGAAGCTTTCTTT. The V and J genes are TRBV12-3 or TRBV12-4 and TRBJ1-1, with D unclear. The CDR3 consists of 12 residues. V gave up 7 bases and J gave up 4 bases, with 10 bases separating them.

The CDR3 protein is CASSEKSTRETQYF. CDR3 DNA: TGTGCCAGCAGTGAAAAGAGCACCAGGGAGACCCAGTACTTC. The V and J genes are TRBV25-1 and TRBJ2-5; D gene unclear. The CDR3 covers 14 residues. Trimming took 2 bases from V and 5 from J, leaving 12 bases between them. Germline CDR1 reads MGHDK; CDR2 reads SYGVNS.

Here the CDR3 DNA reads TGTGCCAGCAGCTTAGCGCCAGGGGCAGATACGCAGTATTTT. It encodes CASSLAPGADTQYF. J is TRBJ2-3 and V is TRBV7-6; weak D call: TRBD1 (6 bases). The ends were cut back, 0 bases at V and 4 bases at J, with 8 bases in the middle. The V gene's germline CDR1 is SGHVS and CDR2 FNYEAQ. The CDR3 is 14 amino acids.

The chain employs TRBV28 and TRBJ2-2; 9 bases are a match to TRBD1. J lost 5 bases, V lost 3 bases, and 7 bases had no gene match. The CDR3 totals 16 residues. Looked up from germline, CDR1 is MDHEN and CDR2 is SYDVKM. Written as DNA, the CDR3 is TGTGCCAGCAGTTTCCATCGACAGGGGGGGACCGGGGAGCTGTTTTTT. Its translation: CASSFHRQGGTGELFF. The complete variable domain, with remaining parts taken from reference TRBV28 and TRBJ2-2, reads DVKVTQSSRYLVKRTGEKVFLECVQDMDHENMFWYRQDPGLGLRLIYFSYDVKMKEKGDIPEGYSVSREKKERFSLILESASTNQTSMYLCASSFHRQGGTGELFFGEGSRLTVL.

The chain is built from TRBV19 and TRBJ2-1; 8 bases match TRBD1. Germline CDR1 and CDR2: LNHDA and SQIVND (reference sequence). The CDR3 covers 15 residues. Trimming removed 6 bases from V and 4 bases from J; junction bases left unmatched: 8. The CDR3 nucleotides are TGTGCCAGTAGACCCCAACAGGGGGGATACAATGAGCAGTTCTTC. It yields the protein CASRPQQGGYNEQFF. Based on the CDR3 plus reference TRBV19 and TRBJ2-1, the full variable domain is DGGITQSPKYLFRKEGQNVTLSCEQNLNHDAMYWYRQDPGQGLRLIYYSQIVNDFQKGDIAEGYSVSREKKESFPLTVTSAQKNPTAFYLCASRPQQGGYNEQFFGPGTRLTVL.

This chain connects TRBV10-3 to TRBJ2-7, with no clear D. CDR1 is ENHRY, CDR2 SYGVKD, per germline. The CDR3 totals 15 residues. Trimming cost V 0 bases and J 0 bases, with 9 bases left between them. This CDR3 reads CAISESLKNSYEQYF. CDR3 sequence (DNA): TGTGCCATCAGTGAGTCTCTGAAGAACTCCTACGAGCAGTACTTC.

V and J are TRBV28 and TRBJ2-3; D unclear. The ends were cut back, 5 bases at V and 0 bases at J, with 12 bases in the middle. Germline lookup yields CDR1 MDHEN and CDR2 SYDVKM. The CDR3 sequence is 15 residues long. The CDR3 DNA reads TGTGCCAGCAGTCCGACTGTTACTAGCACAGATACGCAGTATTTT. It encodes CASSPTVTSTDTQYF. Complete variable domain (other parts from reference TRBV28 and TRBJ2-3): DVKVTQSSRYLVKRTGEKVFLECVQDMDHENMFWYRQDPGLGLRLIYFSYDVKMKEKGDIPEGYSVSREKKERFSLILESASTNQTSMYLCASSPTVTSTDTQYFGPGTRLTVL.

The V call is TRBV6-5, the J call TRBJ1-4; maybe TRBD1 (5 bases). CDR3 length: 15 amino acids. V lost 4 bases to trimming and J lost 8 bases, with 17 bases between them. Per the germline V gene, CDR1 is MNHEY and CDR2 is SVGAGI. CDR3 residues: CASSFFWAGLEKLFF. The CDR3 region has the DNA TGTGCCAGCAGTTTTTTTTGGGCAGGGCTGGAAAAACTGTTTTTT.

This chain links TRBV4-1 with TRBJ1-1; D is undetermined. CDR1 is MGHRA, CDR2 YSYEKL, per germline. The CDR3 runs to 13 residues. The V gene lost 4 bases and the J gene lost 8 bases, with 14 bases spanning the gap. DNA of the CDR3: TGCGCCAGCAGCCTCTCCGGGCTCCAGGAAGCTTTCTTT. This gives the protein CASSLSGLQEAFF.

CDR3 nucleotides: TGTGCCAGCAGCGTAGTAGGTTGGGACAATGAGCAGTTCTTC. Translation gives CASSVVGWDNEQFF. The chain carries TRBV9 and TRBJ2-1; D is uncertain. The length of the CDR3 is 14 residues. With 0 bases removed from V and 5 bases from J, the gap between germline ends came to 9 bases. Germline CDR1 is SGDLS and CDR2 is YYNGEE.

The chain recombines TRBV6-9 with TRBJ2-5; D gene ambiguous. The CDR3 totals 10 residues. Trimming shortened V by 11 bases and J by 5 bases, and 9 bases separated the two germline ends. Germline V CDR1 and CDR2: MNHGY, SVAAGI. The CDR3 coding sequence is TGTGCCTGTACCCGGGAGACCCAGTACTTC. Translating it yields CACTRETQYF.

Note on this clone: One end of the junction does not line up with germline, which may come from a read error. Other DNA sequences within the sample encode an identical CDR3. This chain links TRBV7-8 with TRBJ1-2, with 7 bases identical to TRBD1. Germline V gives CDR1 SGHVS, CDR2 FQNEAQ. The CDR3 length is 16 residues. The CDR3 coding sequence is TGTGCCAGTAGCTTACGGAGGGACAGATCCAACTATGGCTACACCTTC. It specifies CASSLRRDRSNYGYTF.

This chain links TRBV9 with TRBJ2-2; no firm D call. This CDR3 contains 15 residues. V dropped 0 bases and J dropped 6 bases, with 12 bases sitting between them. CDR1 is SGDLS, CDR2 YYNGEE, per germline. CDR3 nucleotides: TGTGCCAGCAGCGTAGTGGATGGGTTTGCCGGGGAGCTGTTTTTT. Protein product: CASSVVDGFAGELFF.